A single T cell receptor beta chain is shown here with its context. Its antigen is not known. The sample is drawn from a study of beta chain features in type 1 diabetes. Study in general: Summed over all samples, the examined sorted cells came to 107,917,701. Overall study findings and caveats: Within the patient group, naive, central memory and Treg TCRB repertoires appeared more similar to each other than within healthy donors.

As every portion of the isolated RNA was reverse transcribed, the sequencing read expressed TCRB transcripts. The table came from immunoSEQ multiplex PCR; TCRdb's copy has only in-frame clones and leaves some out. The sample gives some 230,000 clones, over 9.5% of which show up once; just under 0.035% is in the top ten. In germline, CDR1 is GTSNPN, CDR2 SVGIG (reference sequence). V shed 3 bases and J shed 1 base, with 20 bases lying between them. This CDR3 comprises 17 residues. Over 95% purity was reached by all sorted populations. Input material: naive CD4+ T cells from blood. The V and J genes are TRBV30 and TRBJ2-3; perhaps TRBD2 as D (6 bases). This clonotype was obtained from a woman aged 18-30 years in good health. Here the CDR3 reads CAWRRTSREWGTDTQYF. DNA for the CDR3: TGTGCCTGGAGACGAACGAGCCGGGAGTGGGGCACAGATACGCAGTATTTT.